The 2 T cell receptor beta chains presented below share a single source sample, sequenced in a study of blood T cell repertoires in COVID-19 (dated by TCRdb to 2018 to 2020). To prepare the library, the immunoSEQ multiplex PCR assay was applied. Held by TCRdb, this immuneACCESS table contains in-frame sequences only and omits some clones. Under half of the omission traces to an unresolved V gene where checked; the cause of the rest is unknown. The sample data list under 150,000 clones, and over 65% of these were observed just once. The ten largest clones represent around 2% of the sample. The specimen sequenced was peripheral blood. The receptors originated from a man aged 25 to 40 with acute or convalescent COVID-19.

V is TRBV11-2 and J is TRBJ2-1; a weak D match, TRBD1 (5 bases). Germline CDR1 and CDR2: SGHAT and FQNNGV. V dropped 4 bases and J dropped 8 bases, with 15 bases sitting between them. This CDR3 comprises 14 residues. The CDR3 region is CASSYSAGIDEQFF. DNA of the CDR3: TGTGCCAGCAGCTATTCGGCAGGGATCGATGAGCAGTTCTTC.

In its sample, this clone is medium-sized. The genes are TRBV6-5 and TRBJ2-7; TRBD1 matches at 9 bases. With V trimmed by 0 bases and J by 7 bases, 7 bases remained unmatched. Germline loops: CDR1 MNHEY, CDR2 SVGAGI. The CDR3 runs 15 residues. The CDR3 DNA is TGTGCCAGCAGTTACTCGATACAGGGGGCGGGAGAGCAGTACTTC. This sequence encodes CASSYSIQGAGEQYF.